This TCR beta chain stems from a study of shared clonotypes between healthy human individuals. Findings and limits, study-wide: Memory subsets generally showed smaller estimated richness than naive subsets did.

This clone has just one count. Its antigen is currently unknown. Profiled with immunoSEQ multiplex PCR; TCRdb holds only in-frame clones, not every one. The sample lists around 2.5 million clones; approximately 93% were seen once. The specimen was naive CD4+ T cells from PBMCs. Subset in this sample: CD45RA+ positively selected. This clonotype was sampled from a man aged 18 to 35 in good health. Some clones in this sample may be carry-over from other donors' samples.

Written as DNA, the CDR3 is TGCGCCAGCAGCTGGCAGGGGCTAGCGGGAGTTGAGCAGTTCTTC. Translating gives CASSWQGLAGVEQFF. This sequence joins TRBV5-1 and TRBJ2-1, with 10 bases identical to TRBD2. CDR3 length: 15 amino acids. Germline CDR1 is SGHRS and CDR2 is YFSETQ. The V segment lost 3 bases and the J segment 9 bases; nucleotides outside the gene matches: 9.